This T cell receptor (beta chain) is from a study of shared T cell receptors in the human thymus. V gave up 2 bases and J gave up 4 bases; unmatched junction bases: 7. Germline V gives CDR1 SGHDN, CDR2 FVKESK. The CDR3 loop spans 15 amino acids. The method was immunoSEQ multiplex PCR; TCRdb's version includes in-frame clones alone and lacks a portion of them. Of roughly 710,000 clones in the sample, 70% to 90% are singletons; the top ten hold around 0.0099%. This sample also belongs to another study, concerning human thymus T cells. That paper states: Donation was from healthy Finnish infants who were having corrective surgery that addressed congenital heart defects. Thymic and blood repertoires appeared to display a bias in their usage of V and J genes.

This sequence was found in a girl under two years old with a congenital heart defect. The sample consisted of thymocytes. V gene TRBV14 combines with J gene TRBJ1-2, with TRBD1 identical over 7 bases. The CDR3 bases are TGTGCCAGCAGCCAAACTGGACAGGCTGCCTATGGCTACACCTTC. Its protein is CASSQTGQAAYGYTF.